This TCR beta chain was identified in a study of blood T cell repertoires in COVID-19. Participants spanned ages 18 to 89 years and resided in 20 to 30 US areas. Cohort 3 recovery required two negative PCRs, clearance, or symptom resolution. Germline V gene sequence: CDR1 SNHLY, CDR2 FYNNEI. V lost 2 bases to trimming and J lost 3 bases; unmatched junction nucleotides: 7. The CDR3 sequence is 15 residues long. Only a few counts were recorded for this clone. The assay was immunoSEQ multiplex PCR, and TCRdb's table has in-frame clones only and misses some. Of roughly 370,000 clones in the sample, around nine tenths were seen once.

The rearrangement joins TRBV2 to TRBJ2-7, with TRBD1 matching 7 bases. The sample was PBMCs or T cells enriched from blood (not recorded which). The sequence was obtained from a woman aged 50 to 60 who had recovered from COVID-19. The CDR3 loop reads CASSELGQALYEQYF. CDR3 DNA sequence: TGTGCCAGCAGTGAATTAGGACAGGCCCTCTACGAGCAGTACTTC. The whole variable domain, remainder taken from reference TRBV2 and TRBJ2-7, is EPEVTQTPSHQVTQMGQEVILRCVPISNHLYFYWYRQILGQKVEFLVSFYNNEISEKSEIFDDQFSVERPDGSNFTLKIRSTKLEDSAMYFCASSELGQALYEQYFGPGTRLTVT.